This entry lists 14 T cell receptor beta chains sequenced from one sample in a study of monozygotic twins with inflammatory bowel disease. One entry per CDR3 protein, without DNA, is what TCRdb gives after re-calling the 5' RACE reads. This sample's clone table lists under 350,000 distinct CDR3 sequences. The specimen was blood. Receptors were obtained from a human donor with ulcerative colitis or Crohn's disease, or a healthy co-twin of an affected twin (not recorded which).

The gene calls are TRBV20-1 and TRBJ2-1; without DNA, the TCRdb call of TRBD1 cannot be checked. Germline assignment: CDR1 DFQATT and CDR2 SNEGSKA (reference sequence). The CDR3 contains 16 residues. The CDR3: CSARPTGQGIYNEQFF.

The V and J genes are TRBV3-1 and TRBJ2-1; the D call from TCRdb, TRBD2, cannot be confirmed without DNA. This CDR3 is built from 13 residues. Germline V gene data show CDR1 as LGHDT and CDR2 as YNNKEL (reference sequence). The CDR3 protein is CASSQVLAGPQFF.

The CDR3 sequence: CASSALPGEQYF. This chain uses TRBV12-3 or TRBV12-4 with TRBJ2-7; the D gene TCRdb calls, TRBD2, cannot be checked with no DNA. This CDR3 region has 12 residues.

The V and J genes are TRBV5-1 and TRBJ2-2; the TCRdb call, TRBD1, lacks DNA for checking. The CDR3 is made up of 16 amino acids. Per germline, CDR1 SGHRS and CDR2 YFSETQ. This CDR3 is CASSLSQGQNTGELFF.

The chain couples TRBV6-1 to TRBJ2-5. Germline CDR1 and CDR2: MNHNS and SASEGT. The CDR3 has 13 residues. The CDR3 sequence is CASSDTIGETQYF.

The gene calls are TRBV30 and TRBJ2-1; TCRdb's D call, TRBD1, is unchecked because there is no DNA. This CDR3 has 12 residues. Germline lookup yields CDR1 GTSNPN and CDR2 SVGIG (reference sequence). The CDR3 loop reads CAWGDRYNEQFF.

The chain has TRBV5-1 and TRBJ1-1. CDR3 length: 13 amino acids. CDR1 is SGHRS and CDR2 is YFSETQ in the germline V gene. The CDR3 here is CASTTESYTEAFF.

The J gene is TRBJ2-3, the V gene TRBV20-1; TCRdb picks TRBD2, but there is no DNA to check that call. Germline V gives CDR1 DFQATT, CDR2 SNEGSKA (reference sequence). The length of the CDR3 is 11 residues. This chain's CDR3 is CSARRADTQYF.

The chain recombines TRBV19 with TRBJ2-5. The length of the CDR3 is 15 residues. The V gene's germline CDR1 is LNHDA and CDR2 SQIVND (reference sequence). The CDR3 protein is CASSMVGRREETQYF.

The genes are TRBV2 and TRBJ2-5; there is no DNA to check the TCRdb D call of TRBD2. Per the germline V gene, CDR1 is SNHLY and CDR2 is FYNNEI. CDR3 length: 14 amino acids. The CDR3 sequence is CAGRLAVYQETQYF.

CDR3 amino acids: CASSPRSVGPGNEQFF. This sequence joins TRBV7-2 and TRBJ2-1; TCRdb names TRBD1, which stays unverified in the absence of DNA. The CDR3 covers 16 residues. In germline, CDR1 is SGHTA, CDR2 FQGNSA.

V and J are TRBV4-1 and TRBJ1-1; TCRdb designates TRBD1, a call that cannot be tested without DNA. Germline lookup yields CDR1 MGHRA and CDR2 YSYEKL. This CDR3 has 15 residues. The chain's CDR3 is CASSQDGPRGTEAFF.

J is TRBJ1-5 and V is TRBV20-1. The germline gives CDR1 DFQATT, CDR2 SNEGSKA (reference sequence). The CDR3 loop spans 14 amino acids. CDR3 amino acids: CSARGTIGYQPQHF.

The chain carries TRBV4-2 and TRBJ1-1; the D call from TCRdb, TRBD1, cannot be confirmed without DNA. There are 15 residues in the CDR3. Germline V lookup: CDR1 LGHNA, CDR2 YNFKEQ. CDR3 loop: CASSQGDRENTEAFF.